This T cell receptor beta chain appears in the sequencing data of a study of blood T cell repertoires in COVID-19. Study details: Both acute and convalescent COVID-19 samples were obtained from the United States, Italy and Spain. From T cells, B-cell-depleted T cells, or PBMCs came the material, which was cDNA or gDNA.

The CDR3 is made up of 15 amino acids. CDR1 and CDR2 (germline): MGHRA, YSYEKL. The V and J ends lost 2 bases and 9 bases, in that order; junction bases with no gene match: 8. In the authors' workflow: Reference gene primer amplification in the assay estimated nucleated cell counts. TCRdb keeps only in-frame clones here, not all; method: immunoSEQ multiplex PCR. V and J calls and clone size are copied from that table; D and trimming were computed from the DNA. The sample lists 150,000 or so clones, roughly 83% seen once, with less than 3.5% in the top ten. The chain employs TRBV4-1 and TRBJ1-4, with 8 nucleotides matching TRBD1. Sequencing was done on a sample of peripheral blood. The clonotype comes from a woman in her sixties with acute or convalescent COVID-19. This CDR3 reads CASSQTTGEWKKLFF. The CDR3 nucleotides are TGCGCCAGCAGCCAAACGACAGGGGAATGGAAAAAACTGTTTTTT.